This is a list of T cell receptor beta chains from one sample in a study of CD8+ T cells in alopecia areata. Data came from immunoSEQ multiplex PCR; TCRdb stores just in-frame clones and leaves some out. The table has approximately 180,000 clones, around three fifths seen once; the top ten hold approximately 0.93%. The specimen was CD4+ T cells sorted from blood, collected at week 24, from a patient treated with tofacitinib. These receptors originate from a human donor with alopecia areata. CDR3s include the opening cysteine and the closing phenylalanine or tryptophan. The D gene is left open where the match is weak. Clone size, where shown, is once, few, many, or a class for clones that have expanded.

v_call: TRBV30; clone_size: once; j_call: TRBJ1-6; d_call: NA; cdr3_nt: TGTGCCTGGAGTGACGGGAGATATAATTCACCCCTCCACTTT; cdr3_aa: CAWSDGRYNSPLHF
v_call: TRBV4-3; clone_size: once; j_call: TRBJ1-6; d_call: TRBD1; cdr3_nt: TGCGCCAGCAGCCGGGACAGGGGTGTGGCACCCCTCCACTTT; cdr3_aa: CASSRDRGVAPLHF
v_call: TRBV10-2; clone_size: NA; j_call: TRBJ2-3; d_call: NA; cdr3_nt: TGCGCCAGCAGTCCGGGGCACACAGATACGCAGTATTTT; cdr3_aa: CASSPGHTDTQYF
v_call: TRBV29-1; clone_size: NA; j_call: TRBJ1-2; d_call: TRBD1; cdr3_nt: TGCAGCGTTTCTGGACAGGGGGTGGAAGGCTACACCTTC; cdr3_aa: CSVSGQGVEGYTF
v_call: TRBV9; clone_size: NA; j_call: TRBJ2-7; d_call: NA; cdr3_nt: TGTGCCAGCAGCCCCCGACGAGGTGGCGGCGAGCAGTACTTC; cdr3_aa: CASSPRRGGGEQYF
v_call: TRBV2; clone_size: few; j_call: TRBJ1-5; d_call: NA; cdr3_nt: TGTGCCAGCAGATGGAGAGGGGGGGAGCAGCCCCAGCATTTT; cdr3_aa: CASRWRGGEQPQHF
v_call: TRBV28; clone_size: once; j_call: TRBJ2-2; d_call: NA; cdr3_nt: TGTGCCAGCAGTTTGAGCCCTCGCACCGGGGAGCTGTTTTTT; cdr3_aa: CASSLSPRTGELFF
v_call: TRBV5-1; clone_size: many; j_call: TRBJ1-5; d_call: NA; cdr3_nt: TGCGCCAGCAGCTTGTTACGGGCTGGCCAGCCCCAGCATTTT; cdr3_aa: CASSLLRAGQPQHF
v_call: TRBV30; clone_size: NA; j_call: TRBJ1-1; d_call: TRBD1; cdr3_nt: TGTGCCTGGAGGGCCACAGGGGGGAGAACTGAAGCTTTCTTT; cdr3_aa: CAWRATGGRTEAFF
v_call: TRBV9; clone_size: NA; j_call: TRBJ2-5; d_call: NA; cdr3_nt: TGTGCCAGCAGCGACGCGGGATTTGAGGAGACCCAGTACTTC; cdr3_aa: CASSDAGFEETQYF
v_call: TRBV7-6; clone_size: NA; j_call: TRBJ2-7; d_call: NA; cdr3_nt: TGTGCCAGCAGCTTAGCTTCGGCGGGCGACGAGCAGTACTTC; cdr3_aa: CASSLASAGDEQYF
v_call: TRBV14; clone_size: NA; j_call: TRBJ1-1; d_call: NA; cdr3_nt: TGTGCCAGCAGTCAGATCGGGGCCGAGCGCGCTGAAGCTTTCTTT; cdr3_aa: CASSQIGAERAEAFF
v_call: TRBV25-1; clone_size: NA; j_call: TRBJ2-5; d_call: TRBD2; cdr3_nt: TGTGCCAGCACCTCCCCCGGTGCGGGAGTTGTCCAAGAGACCCAGTACTTC; cdr3_aa: CASTSPGAGVVQETQYF
v_call: TRBV2; clone_size: NA; j_call: TRBJ2-6; d_call: NA; cdr3_nt: TGTGCCAGCCCGAAGGCCGGGGGTACTGGGGCCAACGTCCTGACTTTC; cdr3_aa: CASPKAGGTGANVLTF
v_call: TRBV7-2; clone_size: NA; j_call: TRBJ1-2; d_call: NA; cdr3_nt: TGTGCCAGCAGCCCACCCCGAGGGCGATTTACCGGCTACACCTTC; cdr3_aa: CASSPPRGRFTGYTF
v_call: TRBV29-1; clone_size: NA; j_call: TRBJ1-4; d_call: TRBD1; cdr3_nt: TGCAGCGTTGCCGACGGGACAGGGAATGAAAAACTGTTTTTT; cdr3_aa: CSVADGTGNEKLFF
v_call: TRBV6-1; clone_size: NA; j_call: TRBJ2-7; d_call: TRBD1; cdr3_nt: TGTGCCAGCAGCCTAAATCAGGGGGCCTACGAGCAGTACTTC; cdr3_aa: CASSLNQGAYEQYF
v_call: TRBV29-1; clone_size: NA; j_call: TRBJ2-5; d_call: NA; cdr3_nt: TGCAGCGTTGATTCGGGCGGGGAGACCCAGTACTTC; cdr3_aa: CSVDSGGETQYF
v_call: TRBV19; clone_size: NA; j_call: TRBJ2-1; d_call: NA; cdr3_nt: TGTGCCAGTAGAAGTAACAGGGACCATCTTGGGAATGAGCAGTTCTTC; cdr3_aa: CASRSNRDHLGNEQFF
v_call: TRBV11-2; clone_size: NA; j_call: TRBJ2-5; d_call: NA; cdr3_nt: TGTGCCAGCAGCTTAGGTACTAACGCAGAGACCCAGTACTTC; cdr3_aa: CASSLGTNAETQYF
v_call: TRBV7-9; clone_size: NA; j_call: TRBJ1-2; d_call: NA; cdr3_nt: TGTGCCAGCACCCCAGGGCAGGGGAACTATGGCTACACCTTC; cdr3_aa: CASTPGQGNYGYTF
v_call: TRBV5-1; clone_size: medium-sized; j_call: TRBJ2-1; d_call: NA; cdr3_nt: TGCGCCAGCAGCTATTCAAATCTTAATGAGCAGTTCTTC; cdr3_aa: CASSYSNLNEQFF
v_call: TRBV29-1; clone_size: NA; j_call: TRBJ1-1; d_call: NA; cdr3_nt: TGCAGCGTTCATCAGGGAGGCACTGAAGCTTTCTTT; cdr3_aa: CSVHQGGTEAFF
v_call: TRBV11-2; clone_size: once; j_call: TRBJ2-3; d_call: NA; cdr3_nt: TGTGCCAGCAGCTTAGCCAGCTCCATACCACACACAGATACGCAGTATTTT; cdr3_aa: CASSLASSIPHTDTQYF
v_call: TRBV29-1; clone_size: NA; j_call: TRBJ1-1; d_call: TRBD1; cdr3_nt: TGCAGCGGTAGACAGGGCCCCAGCACTGAAGCTTTCTTT; cdr3_aa: CSGRQGPSTEAFF
v_call: TRBV28; clone_size: NA; j_call: TRBJ1-2; d_call: TRBD1; cdr3_nt: TGTGCCAGCAGTCCTCGTGGGACAGGGAGGGACTATGGCTACACCTTC; cdr3_aa: CASSPRGTGRDYGYTF
v_call: TRBV27; clone_size: NA; j_call: TRBJ1-4; d_call: TRBD1; cdr3_nt: TGTGCCAGCCGGACAGGGGCCCTATCAACTAATGAAAAACTGTTTTTT; cdr3_aa: CASRTGALSTNEKLFF
v_call: TRBV5-6; clone_size: few; j_call: TRBJ2-4; d_call: NA; cdr3_nt: TGTGCCAGCAGCTTGTTCGGGAACATTCAGTACTTC; cdr3_aa: CASSLFGNIQYF
v_call: TRBV7-9; clone_size: once; j_call: TRBJ2-1; d_call: NA; cdr3_nt: TGTGCCAGCAGCTTGGTCGGGGGGCGTGCGAATGAGCAGTTCTTC; cdr3_aa: CASSLVGGRANEQFF
v_call: TRBV29-1; clone_size: few; j_call: TRBJ2-1; d_call: TRBD1; cdr3_nt: TGCAGCGCCCGGACAGGTACGGACAATGAGCAGTTCTTC; cdr3_aa: CSARTGTDNEQFF
v_call: TRBV4-2; clone_size: NA; j_call: TRBJ2-7; d_call: TRBD1; cdr3_nt: TGTGCCAGCAGTCGGCCGGGACAGGGCCACGAGCAGTACTTC; cdr3_aa: CASSRPGQGHEQYF
v_call: TRBV11-2; clone_size: NA; j_call: TRBJ2-5; d_call: TRBD2; cdr3_nt: TGTGCCAGCAGCTTAGTAGCGGGGGGCCAGGAGACCCAGTACTTC; cdr3_aa: CASSLVAGGQETQYF